This note documents a single TCR beta chain sequence. The antigen is not known. Trimming took off 0 bases at V and 4 bases at J, with 13 bases between the two ends. The CDR3 is 16 amino acids. CDR1 and CDR2 from the germline V gene are LGHNA and YSLEER. The data are from a study of CD8 T cell repertoires and HIV-1 epitope variants. In the study overall: Epitopes were three Gag families plus Nef HW9 and YT9.

Repertoires were generated with immunoSEQ multiplex PCR, while TCRdb's copy carries only in-frame clones and drops some. The sample lists approximately 5,000 clones, roughly two thirds occurring once. The sequence came from a male donor with HIV. This sequence joins TRBV4-3 and TRBJ2-1; D ambiguous. The source material was cultured CD8+ T cells derived from PBMCs. The CDR3, as DNA: TGCGCCAGCAGCCAAGATTGGGCAGTTCAGTACAATGAGCAGTTCTTC. Encoded protein: CASSQDWAVQYNEQFF.